Below are 4 T cell receptor beta chains sequenced from a single sample in a study of cytomegalovirus exposure and HLA in healthy donors. 60 Vbeta and 13 Jbeta primers were used in PCR. Assay: immunoSEQ multiplex PCR; the TCRdb copy retains only in-frame clones and omits some. The table has 100,000 to 150,000 clones, just over 70% seen once. The sequenced sample was PBMCs. The source is a woman aged 60-75 years in good health and CMV-seropositive.

This chain joins TRBV7-9 and TRBJ2-2; 10 bases agree with TRBD2. Trimming cost V 6 bases and J 2 bases; bases outside gene matches: 6. There are 16 residues in the CDR3. Germline CDR1 and CDR2: SEHNR and FQNEAQ (reference sequence). CDR3 in amino acids: CASSRSGGANTGELFF. CDR3 in DNA: TGTGCCAGCAGTCGCAGCGGGGGGGCTAACACCGGGGAGCTGTTTTTT. The variable domain in full, completed from reference TRBV7-9 and TRBJ2-2, reads DTGVSQNPRHKITKRGQNVTFRCDPISEHNRLYWYRQTLGQGPEFLTYFQNEAQLEKSRLLSDRFSAERPKGSFSTLEIQRTEQGDSAMYLCASSRSGGANTGELFFGEGSRLTVL.

The rearrangement links TRBV5-1 to TRBJ2-2; the match to TRBD2 covers 8 bases. Per germline, CDR1 SGHRS and CDR2 YFSETQ. V lost 0 bases and J lost 2; bases outside the gene matches: 3. The CDR3 sequence is 16 residues long. The CDR3 bases are TGCGCCAGCAGCTTGGTAGCGGGGATAAACACCGGGGAGCTGTTTTTT. This encodes CASSLVAGINTGELFF.

The chain recombines TRBV4-1 with TRBJ1-1; 12 positions match TRBD1. Trimming removed 2 bases from V and 3 bases from J; junction bases left unmatched: 13. This CDR3 is built from 19 residues. The germline V gene has CDR1 MGHRA and CDR2 YSYEKL. CDR3 amino acids: CASSQLPPGQGAGDTEAFF. CDR3 nucleotide sequence: TGCGCCAGCAGCCAACTCCCCCCGGGACAGGGGGCAGGGGACACTGAAGCTTTCTTT.

J is TRBJ1-5 and V is TRBV4-1, with D maybe TRBD1 (5 bases). The CDR3 consists of 14 residues. Trimming removed 5 bases from V and 3 bases from J, with 11 bases in between. Germline CDR1 reads MGHRA; CDR2 reads YSYEKL. Written as DNA, the CDR3 is TGCGCCAGCAGCTATCGACAGATCAATCAGCCCCAGCATTTT. It codes for CASSYRQINQPQHF.